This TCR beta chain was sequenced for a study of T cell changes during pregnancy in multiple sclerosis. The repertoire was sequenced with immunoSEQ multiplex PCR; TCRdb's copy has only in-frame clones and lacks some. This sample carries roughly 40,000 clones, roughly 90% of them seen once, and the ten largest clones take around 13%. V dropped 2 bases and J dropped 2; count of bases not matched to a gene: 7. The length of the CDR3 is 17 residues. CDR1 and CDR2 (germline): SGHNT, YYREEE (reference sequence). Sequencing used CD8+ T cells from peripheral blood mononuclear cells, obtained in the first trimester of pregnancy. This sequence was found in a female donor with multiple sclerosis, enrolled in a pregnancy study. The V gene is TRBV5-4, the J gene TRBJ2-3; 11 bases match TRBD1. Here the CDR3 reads CASSFVGTGGFTDTQYF. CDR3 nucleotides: TGTGCCAGCAGCTTTGTTGGGACAGGGGGTTTCACAGATACGCAGTATTTT. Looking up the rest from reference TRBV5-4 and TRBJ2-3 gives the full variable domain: ETGVTQSPTHLIKTRGQQVTLRCSSQSGHNTVSWYQQALGQGPQFIFQYYREEENGRGNFPPRFSGLQFPNYSSELNVNALELDDSALYLCASSFVGTGGFTDTQYFGPGTRLTVL.